Listed below are T cell receptor gamma chains from one sample, sequenced in a study of Vδ1+ human thymocytes. TCRdb re-called clones from the multiplex PCR reads using CATT. This sample has about 36,000 gamma-chain clones, with around 20% found just once. Sequencing was done on a sample of Vdelta1+ gamma-delta thymocytes from the thymus. The receptors originated from a girl under three years old who had congenital heart surgery. Each CDR3 is given with its conserved first and last residue.

j_gene: TRGJ1/TRGJ2; v_gene: TRGV2; CDR3aa: CATWDGPLNYYKKLF
j_gene: TRGJ1/TRGJ2; v_gene: TRGV8; CDR3aa: CATWDRPNYKKLF
j_gene: TRGJ1/TRGJ2; v_gene: TRGV4; CDR3aa: CATWDHPNYKKLF
j_gene: TRGJ1/TRGJ2; v_gene: TRGV2; CDR3aa: CATWDGLRNYKKLF
j_gene: TRGJ1/TRGJ2; v_gene: TRGV3; CDR3aa: CATWDQAHYYKKLF
j_gene: TRGJ1/TRGJ2; v_gene: TRGV9; CDR3aa: CALWETGGEKLF
j_gene: TRGJ1/TRGJ2; v_gene: TRGV2; CDR3aa: CATWAWGKLF
j_gene: TRGJ1/TRGJ2; v_gene: TRGV8; CDR3aa: CATWDKGIRKLF
j_gene: TRGJ1/TRGJ2; v_gene: TRGV9; CDR3aa: CALWEPSPKKLF
j_gene: TRGJ1/TRGJ2; v_gene: TRGV9; CDR3aa: CALWEFDNIQGKLF
j_gene: TRGJP; v_gene: TRGV9; CDR3aa: CALWEAQELGKKIKVF
j_gene: TRGJ1/TRGJ2; v_gene: TRGV9; CDR3aa: CALWNRYPFNYYKKLF
j_gene: TRGJ1/TRGJ2; v_gene: TRGV8; CDR3aa: CATWDPFSDKKLF
j_gene: TRGJP2; v_gene: TRGV4; CDR3aa: CATWDGRLSSDWIKTF
j_gene: TRGJ1/TRGJ2; v_gene: TRGV9; CDR3aa: CALWGPRKDKKLF
j_gene: TRGJ1/TRGJ2; v_gene: TRGV8; CDR3aa: CATWDCTLPYYYKKLF
j_gene: TRGJ1/TRGJ2; v_gene: TRGV9; CDR3aa: CALWVTGKKLF
j_gene: TRGJ1/TRGJ2; v_gene: TRGV9; CDR3aa: CALWEVVGYKKLF
j_gene: TRGJ1/TRGJ2; v_gene: TRGV5; CDR3aa: CATWDRLAGYYYKKLF
j_gene: TRGJ1/TRGJ2; v_gene: TRGV5; CDR3aa: CATWDRLHKLF
j_gene: TRGJ1/TRGJ2; v_gene: TRGV3; CDR3aa: CATWDGHSNYYKKLF
j_gene: TRGJ1/TRGJ2; v_gene: TRGV2; CDR3aa: CATWDGPSSSGYKKLF
j_gene: TRGJ1/TRGJ2; v_gene: TRGV9; CDR3aa: CALWEGEYYKKLF
j_gene: TRGJ1/TRGJ2; v_gene: TRGV4; CDR3aa: CATWEPRANYYKKLF
j_gene: TRGJ1/TRGJ2; v_gene: TRGV3; CDR3aa: CATWDRPRFWIEKLF
j_gene: TRGJ1/TRGJ2; v_gene: TRGV9; CDR3aa: CALWEVPIGGYKKLF
j_gene: TRGJ1/TRGJ2; v_gene: TRGV9; CDR3aa: CALWGDMNKKLF
j_gene: TRGJP2; v_gene: TRGV5; CDR3aa: CATWDRGSSDWIKTF
j_gene: TRGJP1; v_gene: TRGV2; CDR3aa: CATWGCWYKIF
j_gene: TRGJ1/TRGJ2; v_gene: TRGV9; CDR3aa: CALWSSKKLF